This TCR beta chain emerged from a study of CD8 T cells in Susac syndrome. After extraction with the RNeasy kit, about 0.45 to 1 ug of the RNA was reverse transcribed using random hexamers. Multiplex immunoSEQ PCR targeted 54 Vbeta and 13 Jbeta TCR beta segments. TCRdb recomputed calls from the immunoSEQ multiplex PCR reads with MiXCR, one row per CDR3 protein. The sample yields about 200,000 distinct CDR3 sequences, about 94% seen once. Purification of the CD8+ and CD4+ T cells relied on negative isolation, and TEMRA cells underwent FACS enrichment. The CDR3 extends over 13 amino acids. Per germline, CDR1 LNHDA and CDR2 SQIVND (reference sequence). The V end lost 6 bases, the J end lost 5 bases, and 11 bases lay between the germline ends.

The chain employs TRBV19 and TRBJ2-1, with D maybe TRBD2 (6 bases). Specimen: CD8+ T cells from PBMCs. The clonotype was recovered from a human donor with multiple sclerosis. CDR3 DNA sequence: TGTGCCAGTAGGACCGGGAGCCACAATGAGCAGTTCTTC. Translating it yields CASRTGSHNEQFF.